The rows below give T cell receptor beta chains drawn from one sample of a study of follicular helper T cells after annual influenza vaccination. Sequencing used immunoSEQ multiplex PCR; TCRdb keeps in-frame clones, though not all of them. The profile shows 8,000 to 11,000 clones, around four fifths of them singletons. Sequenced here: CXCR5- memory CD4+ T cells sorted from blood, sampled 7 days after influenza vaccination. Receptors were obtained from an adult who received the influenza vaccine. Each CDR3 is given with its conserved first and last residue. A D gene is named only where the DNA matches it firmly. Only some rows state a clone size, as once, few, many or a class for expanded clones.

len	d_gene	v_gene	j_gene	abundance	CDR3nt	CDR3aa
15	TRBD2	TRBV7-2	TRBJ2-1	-	TGTGCCAGCAGCTTCGACCTTGGACTAGCACATGAGCAGTTCTTC	CASSFDLGLAHEQFF
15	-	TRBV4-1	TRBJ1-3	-	TGCGCCAGCAGCCCTTATGCGGGTTCCGGAAACACCATATATTTT	CASSPYAGSGNTIYF
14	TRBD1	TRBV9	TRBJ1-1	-	TGTGCCAGCAGCGAGCCGACAGGGGACACTGAAGCTTTCTTT	CASSEPTGDTEAFF
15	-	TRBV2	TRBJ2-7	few	TGTGCCAGCAGTGGGGCTCCCGGGACGACCTACGAGCAGTACTTC	CASSGAPGTTYEQYF
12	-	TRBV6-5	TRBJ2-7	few	TGTGCCAGCAGTTCAGACTCCTACGAGCAGTACTTC	CASSSDSYEQYF
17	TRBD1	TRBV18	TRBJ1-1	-	TGTGCCAGCTCACTCAAGACAGGGCTCGATAAGAACACTGAAGCTTTCTTT	CASSLKTGLDKNTEAFF
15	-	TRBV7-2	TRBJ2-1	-	TGTGCCAGCAGCTTCGCGGGGAGCAACTACAATGAGCAGTTCTTC	CASSFAGSNYNEQFF
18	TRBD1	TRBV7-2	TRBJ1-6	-	TGTGCCAGCAGCTTAGTTGACAGGGGGTCGTCCTCCCTTTCACCCCTCCACTTT	CASSLVDRGSSSLSPLHF
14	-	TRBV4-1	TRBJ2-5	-	TGCGCCAGCAGCCCCTCGGAGACCTTAGAGACCCAGTACTTC	CASSPSETLETQYF
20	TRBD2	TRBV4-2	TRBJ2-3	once	TGTGCCAGCAGCCAGTACACCGTCGGGGTAATAGCGGGGGACACAGATACGCAGTATTTT	CASSQYTVGVIAGDTDTQYF